This is a list of T cell receptor beta chains from one sample in a study of blood T cell repertoires in COVID-19. Assay: immunoSEQ multiplex PCR; the TCRdb copy retains only in-frame clones and omits some. The sample contains fewer than 200,000 clones, approximately 91% of which appear only once. Sample: peripheral blood. The source is a young man with COVID-19, enrolled during active disease. Each CDR3 is given with its conserved first and last residue. Fields, in order: CDR3 protein, CDR3 DNA, D gene, V gene, J gene, clone size. A D gene is named only where the DNA matches it firmly. Part of the rows lack a size; the others show once, few, many or a class for expanded clones.

CDR3: CASSLDRRNTGELFF
DNA: TGTGCCAGCAGCTTGGACAGGAGGAACACCGGGGAGCTGTTTTTT
D: -
V: TRBV5-6
J: TRBJ2-2
size: -

CDR3: CASSRRTSGHNEQFF
DNA: TGTGCCAGCAGCCGAAGGACTAGCGGCCACAATGAGCAGTTCTTC
D: TRBD2
V: TRBV5-6
J: TRBJ2-1
size: -

CDR3: CASSVALGGGYEQYF
DNA: TGTGCCAGCAGCGTAGCTCTCGGCGGGGGCTACGAGCAGTACTTC
D: TRBD2
V: TRBV9
J: TRBJ2-7
size: -

CDR3: CASGTTSGRAGEQYF
DNA: TGTGCCAGCGGAACGACTAGCGGGAGGGCCGGAGAGCAGTACTTC
D: TRBD2
V: TRBV7-9
J: TRBJ2-7
size: -

CDR3: CAISKILPGQANYGYTF
DNA: TGTGCCATCAGTAAAATTCTCCCGGGACAGGCAAACTATGGCTACACCTTC
D: TRBD1
V: TRBV10-3
J: TRBJ1-2
size: once

CDR3: CASSPGLAGPYEQYF
DNA: TGCGCCAGCAGCCCGGGACTAGCGGGTCCCTACGAGCAGTACTTC
D: TRBD2
V: TRBV4-3
J: TRBJ2-7
size: -

CDR3: CAIRTGGPYGYTF
DNA: TGTGCCATCAGGACAGGGGGACCGTATGGCTACACCTTC
D: TRBD1
V: TRBV2
J: TRBJ1-2
size: once

CDR3: CASSLIRDRISNQPQHF
DNA: TGTGCCAGCAGTCTAATCCGGGACAGGATTAGCAATCAGCCCCAGCATTTT
D: TRBD1
V: TRBV6-2/TRBV6-3
J: TRBJ1-5
size: -

CDR3: CASSQARGPGNTIYF
DNA: TGTGCCAGCAGCCAGGCGAGGGGGCCCGGAAACACCATATATTTT
D: TRBD1
V: TRBV7-6
J: TRBJ1-3
size: once

CDR3: CASSRLTGTPEAFF
DNA: TGTGCCAGCAGTCGTCTGACAGGGACCCCTGAAGCTTTCTTT
D: TRBD1
V: TRBV27
J: TRBJ1-1
size: -

CDR3: CASSPFPLSSSNQPQHF
DNA: TGTGCCAGCTCACCTTTTCCGCTATCAAGTAGCAATCAGCCCCAGCATTTT
D: -
V: TRBV18
J: TRBJ1-5
size: -

CDR3: CAWSVWGGTEAFF
DNA: TGTGCCTGGAGTGTATGGGGGGGCACTGAAGCTTTCTTT
D: -
V: TRBV30
J: TRBJ1-1
size: -

CDR3: CASSQVSIQGEQYF
DNA: TGCGCCAGCAGCCAAGTATCGATCCAGGGTGAGCAGTACTTC
D: -
V: TRBV4-3
J: TRBJ2-7
size: -

CDR3: CASSYSKGANYGYTF
DNA: TGTGCCAGCAGTTACTCGAAGGGGGCTAACTATGGCTACACCTTC
D: -
V: TRBV6-2/TRBV6-3
J: TRBJ1-2
size: -

CDR3: CATSRPGTSGSKEQFF
DNA: TGTGCCACCAGCCGCCCGGGTACTAGCGGGAGTAAGGAGCAGTTCTTC
D: TRBD2
V: TRBV15
J: TRBJ2-1
size: -

CDR3: CASSPIRGHNQPQHF
DNA: TGCGCCAGCAGCCCGATAAGGGGCCACAATCAGCCCCAGCATTTT
D: -
V: TRBV4-3
J: TRBJ1-5
size: -

CDR3: CASSEGRGGNYGYTF
DNA: TGTGCCAGCAGTGAAGGCAGAGGGGGCAACTATGGCTACACCTTC
D: TRBD1
V: TRBV6-1
J: TRBJ1-2
size: few

CDR3: CASSERSDWVYGYTF
DNA: TGTGCCAGCAGTGAAAGAAGCGACTGGGTATATGGCTACACCTTC
D: -
V: TRBV6-1
J: TRBJ1-2
size: -

CDR3: CASSSRTSGSYEQYF
DNA: TGTGCCAGCAGCTCCCGGACTAGCGGGAGCTACGAGCAGTACTTC
D: TRBD2
V: TRBV11-2
J: TRBJ2-7
size: -

CDR3: CASRPRQGTSGNTIYF
DNA: TGTGCCAGCAGGCCTAGACAGGGTACTTCTGGAAACACCATATATTTT
D: TRBD1
V: TRBV2
J: TRBJ1-3
size: once

CDR3: CASSQVRSSGNTIYF
DNA: TGTGCCAGCAGCCAAGTAAGGAGCTCTGGAAACACCATATATTTT
D: -
V: TRBV3-1/TRBV3-2
J: TRBJ1-3
size: once

CDR3: CASSSGLAGGLYEQYF
DNA: TGTGCCAGCAGCTCCGGACTAGCGGGAGGGCTCTACGAGCAGTACTTC
D: TRBD2
V: TRBV27
J: TRBJ2-7
size: -

CDR3: CASSPLAGPRRDGELFF
DNA: TGTGCCAGCAGCCCCCTAGCGGGACCCCGAAGGGACGGGGAGCTGTTTTTT
D: TRBD2
V: TRBV7-6
J: TRBJ2-2
size: -

CDR3: CASGQGPNTIYF
DNA: TGTGCCAGCGGTCAGGGGCCAAACACCATATATTTT
D: -
V: TRBV7-8
J: TRBJ1-3
size: -

CDR3: CASSLVEGHEQYF
DNA: TGTGCCAGCAGCTTAGTTGAGGGCCACGAGCAGTACTTC
D: -
V: TRBV11-3
J: TRBJ2-7
size: -

CDR3: CASRDYPTGELFF
DNA: TGTGCCAGCAGGGACTACCCCACCGGGGAGCTGTTTTTT
D: -
V: TRBV7-3
J: TRBJ2-2
size: -

CDR3: CASGDGSGSDTGELFF
DNA: TGTGCCAGTGGGGACGGTAGCGGGAGTGACACCGGGGAGCTGTTTTTT
D: TRBD2
V: TRBV19
J: TRBJ2-2
size: -

CDR3: CASSYQGADTQYF
DNA: TGTGCCAGCAGTTACCAGGGGGCAGATACGCAGTATTTT
D: TRBD1
V: TRBV27
J: TRBJ2-3
size: -

CDR3: CASSFRQGAYETQYF
DNA: TGTGCCAGCAGCTTCAGACAGGGGGCGTACGAGACCCAGTACTTC
D: TRBD1
V: TRBV5-5
J: TRBJ2-5
size: -

CDR3: CSVRQGHSGNTIYF
DNA: TGCAGCGTTAGACAGGGCCACTCTGGAAACACCATATATTTT
D: TRBD1
V: TRBV29-1
J: TRBJ1-3
size: -

CDR3: CAWRRQGVTYEQYF
DNA: TGTGCCTGGAGGCGTCAGGGGGTGACCTACGAGCAGTACTTC
D: TRBD1
V: TRBV30
J: TRBJ2-7
size: -

CDR3: CASSQDGDDEQYF
DNA: TGTGCCAGCAGCCAAGATGGAGACGACGAGCAGTACTTC
D: -
V: TRBV4-2
J: TRBJ2-7
size: once

CDR3: CATSVRDSLEQFF
DNA: TGTGCCACCAGCGTTCGGGACTCCCTGGAGCAGTTCTTC
D: -
V: TRBV15
J: TRBJ2-1
size: -

CDR3: CASSLAGTMDTGELFF
DNA: TGCGCCAGCAGCTTGGCCGGGACAATGGACACCGGGGAGCTGTTTTTT
D: -
V: TRBV5-1
J: TRBJ2-2
size: once

CDR3: CASSLLWNTEAFF
DNA: TGTGCCAGCAGTTTATTATGGAACACTGAAGCTTTCTTT
D: -
V: TRBV27
J: TRBJ1-1
size: -

CDR3: CASSRRGSGANVLTF
DNA: TGTGCCAGCAGTCGCAGGGGTTCTGGGGCCAACGTCCTGACTTTC
D: -
V: TRBV28
J: TRBJ2-6
size: -

CDR3: CASSQGRLYEQYF
DNA: TGCGCCAGCAGCCAAGGTAGACTTTACGAGCAGTACTTC
D: -
V: TRBV4-3
J: TRBJ2-7
size: -

CDR3: CASSLGRVAGTYNEQFF
DNA: TGCGCCAGCAGCCTAGGGAGGGTAGCGGGAACCTACAATGAGCAGTTCTTC
D: TRBD2
V: TRBV4-1
J: TRBJ2-1
size: -

CDR3: CASSWGTGNYGYTF
DNA: TGTGCCAGCAGTTGGGGGACAGGGAACTATGGCTACACCTTC
D: TRBD1
V: TRBV28
J: TRBJ1-2
size: -

CDR3: CASSLLPAGGTYEQYF
DNA: TGTGCCAGCAGTTTATTGCCAGCGGGAGGAACCTACGAGCAGTACTTC
D: TRBD2
V: TRBV28
J: TRBJ2-7
size: once

CDR3: CASSLDSYNEQFF
DNA: TGTGCCAGCAGCTTGGACAGCTACAATGAGCAGTTCTTC
D: -
V: TRBV5-4
J: TRBJ2-1
size: -

CDR3: CASSLVFGTKDTGELFF
DNA: TGTGCCAGCAGCTTAGTTTTTGGGACAAAGGACACCGGGGAGCTGTTTTTT
D: -
V: TRBV7-2
J: TRBJ2-2
size: few

CDR3: CASSRTGEAFF
DNA: TGTGCCAGCAGTCGAACAGGGGAAGCTTTCTTT
D: -
V: TRBV12-3/TRBV12-4
J: TRBJ1-1
size: -

CDR3: CASSLDRDSPLHF
DNA: TGTGCCAGCAGCTTAGACAGGGATTCACCCCTCCACTTT
D: -
V: TRBV11-2
J: TRBJ1-6
size: -

CDR3: CASSKGGPENTGELFF
DNA: TGTGCCAGCTCAAAAGGAGGGCCGGAGAACACCGGGGAGCTGTTTTTT
D: -
V: TRBV18
J: TRBJ2-2
size: -

CDR3: CASSPGQGSTTGELFF
DNA: TGTGCCAGCAGTCCCGGACAGGGGTCGACCACCGGGGAGCTGTTTTTT
D: TRBD1
V: TRBV6-2/TRBV6-3
J: TRBJ2-2
size: once

CDR3: CASSQGRGGRTQYF
DNA: TGCGCCAGCAGCCAGGGCCGGGGAGGTCGGACGCAGTATTTT
D: -
V: TRBV4-3
J: TRBJ2-3
size: -

CDR3: CASSVGGNYGYTF
DNA: TGTGCCAGCAGTGTAGGGGGCAACTATGGCTACACCTTC
D: TRBD1
V: TRBV12-3/TRBV12-4
J: TRBJ1-2
size: few

CDR3: CATSAVFDSNGAQYF
DNA: TGTGCCACCAGTGCCGTATTTGACTCCAACGGGGCGCAGTATTTT
D: -
V: TRBV24-1
J: TRBJ2-3
size: -

CDR3: CASLQGASGNTIYF
DNA: TGTGCCAGCTTACAGGGGGCATCTGGAAACACCATATATTTT
D: TRBD1
V: TRBV19
J: TRBJ1-3
size: -

CDR3: CASSFGGIPYEQYF
DNA: TGTGCCAGCAGTTTCGGCGGGATTCCCTACGAGCAGTACTTC
D: -
V: TRBV27
J: TRBJ2-7
size: once

CDR3: CASSESRHSSYEQYF
DNA: TGTGCCAGCAGTGAATCCAGGCACAGCTCCTACGAGCAGTACTTC
D: -
V: TRBV6-1
J: TRBJ2-7
size: -

CDR3: CASSSYRLETSGRSPDTQYF
DNA: TGTGCCAGCAGTTCCTACAGGCTAGAGACTAGCGGGAGGTCCCCAGATACGCAGTATTTT
D: TRBD2
V: TRBV28
J: TRBJ2-3
size: -

CDR3: CASSFWHRELLF
DNA: TGTGCCAGCAGCTTTTGGCACAGGGAACTGCTTTTT
D: -
V: TRBV11-3
J: TRBJ1-4
size: -

CDR3: CATSSGSSYNEQFF
DNA: TGTGCCACCAGTAGCGGGAGTTCCTACAATGAGCAGTTCTTC
D: TRBD2
V: TRBV15
J: TRBJ2-1
size: few

CDR3: CASSRATYYPFKQFF
DNA: TGTGCCAGCAGCCGTGCTACCTACTACCCCTTTAAGCAGTTCTTC
D: -
V: TRBV7-9
J: TRBJ2-1
size: -

CDR3: CAWSTNPGLAAGELFF
DNA: TGTGCCTGGAGTACCAACCCGGGACTAGCGGCCGGGGAGCTGTTTTTT
D: TRBD2
V: TRBV30
J: TRBJ2-2
size: -

CDR3: CASSQEFEGGQPQHF
DNA: TGCGCCAGCAGCCAAGAATTCGAAGGAGGGCAGCCCCAGCATTTT
D: -
V: TRBV4-3
J: TRBJ1-5
size: -

CDR3: CASSPTGGSNQPQHF
DNA: TGCGCCAGCAGCCCGACAGGGGGAAGCAATCAGCCCCAGCATTTT
D: TRBD1
V: TRBV4-3
J: TRBJ1-5
size: -

CDR3: CASFRDISGNTIYF
DNA: TGCGCCAGCTTCCGGGACATCTCTGGAAACACCATATATTTT
D: -
V: TRBV10-1
J: TRBJ1-3
size: -